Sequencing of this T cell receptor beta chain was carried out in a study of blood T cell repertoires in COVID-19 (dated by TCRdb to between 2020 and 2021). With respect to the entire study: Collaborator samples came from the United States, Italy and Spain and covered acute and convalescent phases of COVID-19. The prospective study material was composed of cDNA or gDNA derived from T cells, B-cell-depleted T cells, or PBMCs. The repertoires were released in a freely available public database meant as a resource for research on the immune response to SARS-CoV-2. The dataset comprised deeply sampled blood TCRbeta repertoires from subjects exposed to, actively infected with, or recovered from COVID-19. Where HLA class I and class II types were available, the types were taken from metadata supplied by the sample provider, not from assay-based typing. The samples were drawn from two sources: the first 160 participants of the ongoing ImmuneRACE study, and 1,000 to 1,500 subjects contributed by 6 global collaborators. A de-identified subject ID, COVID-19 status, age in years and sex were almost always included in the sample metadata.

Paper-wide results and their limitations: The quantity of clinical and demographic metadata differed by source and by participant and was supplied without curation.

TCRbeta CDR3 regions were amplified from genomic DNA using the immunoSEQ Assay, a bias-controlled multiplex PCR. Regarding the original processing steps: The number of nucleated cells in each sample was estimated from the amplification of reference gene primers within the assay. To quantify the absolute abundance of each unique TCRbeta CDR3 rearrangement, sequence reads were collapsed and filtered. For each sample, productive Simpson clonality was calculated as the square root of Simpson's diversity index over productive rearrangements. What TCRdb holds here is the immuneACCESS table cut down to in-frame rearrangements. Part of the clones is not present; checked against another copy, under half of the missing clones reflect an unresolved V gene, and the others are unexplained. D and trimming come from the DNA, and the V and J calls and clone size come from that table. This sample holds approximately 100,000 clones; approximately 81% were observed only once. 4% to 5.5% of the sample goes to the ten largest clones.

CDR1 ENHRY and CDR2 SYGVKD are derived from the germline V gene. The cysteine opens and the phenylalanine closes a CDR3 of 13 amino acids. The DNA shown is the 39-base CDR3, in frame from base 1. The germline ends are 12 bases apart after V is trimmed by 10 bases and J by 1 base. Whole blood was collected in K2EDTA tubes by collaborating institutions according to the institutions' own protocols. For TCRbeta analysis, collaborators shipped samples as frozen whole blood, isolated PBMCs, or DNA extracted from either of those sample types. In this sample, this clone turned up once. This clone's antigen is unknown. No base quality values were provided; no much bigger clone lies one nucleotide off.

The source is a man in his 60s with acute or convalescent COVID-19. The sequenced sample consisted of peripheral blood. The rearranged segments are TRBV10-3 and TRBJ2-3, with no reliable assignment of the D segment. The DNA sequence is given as TGTGCCACCGCCACCACTGGCACAGATACGCAGTATTTT. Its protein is CATATTGTDTQYF.